The 5 T cell receptor beta chains below were found in one sample sequenced in a study of blood T cell repertoires in COVID-19. TCRdb's copy holds only in-frame clones and misses some; the assay was immunoSEQ multiplex PCR. The sample gives roughly 440,000 clones, around 89% of which show up once; approximately 12% is in the top ten. The specimen sequenced was peripheral blood. The source of these receptors is a woman aged 45-59 years with COVID-19, enrolled during active disease.

The rearrangement uses TRBV5-4 and TRBJ2-7; 7 nucleotides line up with TRBD2. There are 13 residues in the CDR3. Germline lookup yields CDR1 SGHNT and CDR2 YYREEE (reference sequence). V gave up 4 bases and J gave up 6 bases; unmatched junction bases: 7. CDR3 loop: CASSAPRGSEQYF. CDR3 nucleotides: TGTGCCAGCAGCGCGCCGCGGGGGAGCGAGCAGTACTTC.

This chain joins TRBV7-6 and TRBJ2-3, with D possibly matching TRBD2 (5 bases). Between the trimmed V and J ends, which lost 7 bases and 3 bases, there was a span of 20 bases. Per the germline V gene, CDR1 is SGHVS and CDR2 is FNYEAQ. There are 16 residues in the CDR3. For the CDR3, the DNA is TGTGCCAGCACCCTATTAGAGGACCGGGGAACAGATACGCAGTATTTT. This encodes CASTLLEDRGTDTQYF.

The chain recombines TRBV27 with TRBJ2-5; TRBD1 matches at 7 bases. This CDR3 contains 15 residues. Germline V gives CDR1 MNHEY, CDR2 SMNVEV (reference sequence). V dropped 2 bases and J dropped 1; count of bases not matched to a gene: 4. CDR3 sequence reads: CASSLTGAAQETQYF. Here the CDR3 DNA reads TGTGCCAGCAGTTTAACAGGGGCCGCCCAAGAGACCCAGTACTTC.

The V gene is TRBV29-1, the J gene TRBJ2-3; possible D gene TRBD2, 6 bases. Germline lookup yields CDR1 SQVTM and CDR2 ANQGSEA. Trimming stripped 4 bases from V and 5 bases from J, with 13 bases between. The length of the CDR3 is 13 residues. This CDR3 reads CSVAGDWQDTQYF. DNA of the CDR3: TGCAGCGTTGCGGGGGACTGGCAAGATACGCAGTATTTT.

This clone was observed once. V gene TRBV4-1 combines with J gene TRBJ1-4; D remains unclear. Germline CDR1 and CDR2: MGHRA and YSYEKL. V was clipped by 2 bases and J by 4 bases, with 8 bases between them. CDR3 length: 14 residues. The CDR3 loop reads CASSQLAGNEKLFF. The CDR3 DNA is TGCGCCAGCAGCCAACTGGCAGGTAATGAAAAACTGTTTTTT.